These 23 T cell receptor beta chains share one sample of origin, sequenced in a study of shared clonotypes between healthy human individuals. Some clones are missing from TCRdb's copy, which holds only in-frame ones; the method was immunoSEQ multiplex PCR. The sample includes some 700,000 clones, around 90% of them seen just once. The sequenced material came from memory CD8+ T cells from PBMCs. The subset was: CD45RO+ cells pooled with CCR7-negative TemRA cells. These receptors came from a man aged 18 to 35 in good health. Some clones in this sample may be carry-over from other donors' samples.

The rearrangement joins TRBV7-3 to TRBJ2-1, with TRBD2 matching 8 bases. Germline trimming cut 6 bases from V and 4 bases from J; bases unmatched to any gene: 11. Germline loops: CDR1 SGHTA, CDR2 FQGTGA. The CDR3 sequence is 16 residues long. CDR3 residues: CASRSNSGKHYNEQFF. CDR3 DNA sequence: TGTGCCAGCAGGAGTAATAGCGGGAAACATTACAATGAGCAGTTCTTC.

The V call is TRBV19, the J call TRBJ2-1; 9 nucleotides align to TRBD2. The CDR3 is 17 amino acids. CDR1 LNHDA and CDR2 SQIVND come from the germline V gene (reference sequence). J lost 8 bases, V lost 5 bases, and 16 bases had no gene match. The CDR3, as DNA: TGTGCCAGTAGTTCCTCCGGGGCGGGAGGGAGACGCGATGAGCAGTTCTTC. It yields the protein CASSSSGAGGRRDEQFF.

V gene TRBV9 combines with J gene TRBJ1-1; the D is unclear. Trimming removed 4 bases from V and 0 bases from J, with 7 bases in between. Germline V gives CDR1 SGDLS, CDR2 YYNGEE. This CDR3 is built from 13 residues. Here the CDR3 reads CASSFRMNTEAFF. The CDR3 bases are TGTGCCAGCAGCTTCAGGATGAACACTGAAGCTTTCTTT.

The rearrangement uses TRBV5-1 and TRBJ1-1; TRBD1 aligns across 8 bases. The CDR3 totals 13 residues. The V and J ends lost 4 bases and 4 bases, in that order; junction bases with no gene match: 3. The germline V gene encodes CDR1 SGHRS and CDR2 YFSETQ. CDR3 protein: CASSATGATEAFF. The CDR3 DNA follows: TGCGCCAGCAGCGCGACAGGGGCCACTGAAGCTTTCTTT. Looking up the rest from reference TRBV5-1 and TRBJ1-1 gives the full variable domain: KAGVTQTPRYLIKTRGQQVTLSCSPISGHRSVSWYQQTPGQGLQFLFEYFSETQRNKGNFPGRFSGRQFSNSRSEMNVSTLELGDSALYLCASSATGATEAFFGQGTRLTVV.

The V and J genes are TRBV7-2 and TRBJ2-1; 7 nucleotides align to TRBD1. Germline V gene lookup returns CDR1 SGHTA and CDR2 FQGNSA. J lost 7 bases, V lost 2 bases, and 11 bases had no gene match. The CDR3 totals 16 residues. This CDR3 is CASSLTGVLRGNEQFF. CDR3 DNA sequence: TGTGCCAGCAGCTTAACAGGGGTCCTTCGGGGAAATGAGCAGTTCTTC.

For this clone: The sample has other DNA sequences that encode this CDR3 too. The chain combines TRBV9 with TRBJ1-3, with D possibly TRBD1 on 5 matching bases. Germline CDR1 and CDR2: SGDLS and YYNGEE. CDR3 length: 14 amino acids. Trimming left V 2 bases short and J 1 base short, with 7 bases between. CDR3: CASSVEGSGNTIYF. CDR3 DNA sequence: TGTGCCAGCAGCGTGGAGGGGTCTGGAAACACCATATATTTT.

V and J are TRBV13 and TRBJ2-1, with 14 nucleotides matching TRBD2. Looked up from germline, CDR1 is PRHDT and CDR2 is FYEKMQ (reference sequence). Losses at the gene ends were 5 bases for V and 8 bases for J; bases not matched to a gene: 5. The CDR3 contains 15 residues. CDR3 DNA: TGTGCCAGCAGCCCTGGACTAGCGGGAGGTGATGAGCAGTTCTTC. It is translated as CASSPGLAGGDEQFF.

Notes on this clone: Within the sample, other DNA sequences also encode this same CDR3. The chain couples TRBV11-3 to TRBJ2-2, with D possibly TRBD1 on 5 matching bases. This CDR3 is built from 12 residues. Germline V gene lookup returns CDR1 SGHNT and CDR2 YENEEA. The V end was cut by 4 bases, the J end by 8 bases, with 8 bases between. CDR3 residues: CASSSRTGELFF. The CDR3 nucleotides are TGTGCCAGCAGCTCCCGGACAGGGGAGCTGTTTTTT.

The chain is built from TRBV27 and TRBJ1-2; 8 positions agree with TRBD1. With 8 bases clipped from V and 4 bases from J, the junction kept 12 bases outside the gene matches. Germline V gene data show CDR1 as MNHEY and CDR2 as SMNVEV (reference sequence). The CDR3 has 15 residues. CDR3 bases: TGTGCCAGCTCTCTTGCCAGGGGGCTTGTCTATGGCTACACCTTC. This codes for CASSLARGLVYGYTF.

This chain links TRBV5-5 with TRBJ1-1; D call uncertain. V was clipped by 5 bases and J by 8 bases, with 10 bases between them. CDR1 SGHKS and CDR2 YYEKEE come from the germline V gene (reference sequence). This CDR3 is 11 amino acids long. CDR3 coding DNA: TGTGCCAGCAGGCATCAGAAAGAAGCTTTCTTT. This encodes CASRHQKEAFF.

Details on this clone: This same CDR3 is encoded by further DNA sequences in the sample. The rearrangement uses TRBV6-5 and TRBJ1-1; D gene uncertain. The V end lost 2 bases, the J end lost 1 base, and 5 bases lay between the germline ends. This CDR3 has 13 residues. From germline, CDR1 is MNHEY and CDR2 SVGAGI. CDR3 sequence reads: CASSYNGNTEAFF. CDR3 bases: TGTGCCAGCAGTTACAACGGGAACACTGAAGCTTTCTTT.

The chain carries TRBV6-6 and TRBJ1-1, with D perhaps TRBD1 (5 bases). The CDR3 contains 14 residues. V lost 6 bases to trimming and J lost 2 bases, with 13 bases between them. Looked up from germline, CDR1 is MNHNY and CDR2 is SVGAGI (reference sequence). The CDR3 loop is CASSLWDVNTEAFF. As DNA, the CDR3 is TGTGCCAGCAGCCTCTGGGACGTCAACACTGAAGCTTTCTTT.

The J gene is TRBJ2-7, the V gene TRBV11-2; 14 positions match TRBD2. J was trimmed by 7 bases and V by 5 bases; bases with no gene match: 7. This CDR3 has 15 residues. Germline V gene data show CDR1 as SGHAT and CDR2 as FQNNGV. This CDR3 reads CASSVGTSGGWEQYF. CDR3 DNA sequence: TGTGCCAGCAGCGTAGGGACTAGCGGGGGTTGGGAGCAGTACTTC.

The V gene is TRBV7-9, the J gene TRBJ1-1, with D possibly TRBD1 on 5 matching bases. Germline CDR1 reads SEHNR; CDR2 reads FQNEAQ (reference sequence). The CDR3 has 14 residues. With 1 base removed from V and 4 bases from J, the gap between germline ends came to 10 bases. CDR3 region: CASSLGGVPTEAFF. CDR3 DNA: TGTGCCAGCAGCTTAGGGGGGGTCCCCACTGAAGCTTTCTTT.

The chain combines TRBV19 with TRBJ1-4; D gene unclear. Germline CDR1 reads LNHDA; CDR2 reads SQIVND (reference sequence). Trimming took off 5 bases at V and 2 bases at J, with 6 bases between the two ends. The CDR3 consists of 13 residues. The CDR3 DNA reads TGTGCCAGTAGTTTGGCGACTAATGAAAAACTGTTTTTT. The encoded protein is CASSLATNEKLFF.

This chain uses TRBV4-3 with TRBJ2-7; 9 bases are a match to TRBD2. The J segment lost 2 bases and the V segment lost 4 bases, leaving 3 bases of the junction unmatched. Germline V lookup: CDR1 LGHNA, CDR2 YSLEER. The CDR3 is made up of 14 amino acids. The CDR3 DNA sequence: TGCGCCAGCAGCCCTAGCGGGAAGCCCTACGAGCAGTACTTC. Translation: CASSPSGKPYEQYF.

The chain joins TRBV11-2 to TRBJ2-7, with D unresolved. Germline V CDR1 and CDR2: SGHAT, FQNNGV. The CDR3 length is 14 residues. V lost 4 bases, J lost 3 bases, and 13 bases lay in between. CDR3: CASSSALRNYEQYF. In nucleotides, the CDR3 is TGTGCCAGCAGCTCAGCGCTGCGGAACTACGAGCAGTACTTC. Using reference TRBV11-2 and TRBJ2-7 for the parts outside the CDR3, the full variable domain is EAGVAQSPRYKIIEKRQSVAFWCNPISGHATLYWYQQILGQGPKLLIQFQNNGVVDDSQLPKDRFSAERLKGVDSTLKIQPAKLEDSAVYLCASSSALRNYEQYFGPGTRLTVT.

V usage is TRBV28 and J usage is TRBJ2-7; D possibly corresponds to TRBD2 (6 bases). V dropped 5 bases and J dropped 3 bases, with 14 bases sitting between them. The CDR3 contains 14 residues. Germline V gives CDR1 MDHEN, CDR2 SYDVKM. The CDR3 loop reads CASSVRDWVYEQYF. The CDR3, as DNA: TGTGCCAGCAGTGTCCGGGACTGGGTCTACGAGCAGTACTTC.

This clone appeared a single time. V is TRBV6-5 and J is TRBJ1-1; a possible D gene is TRBD1 (5 bases). The V gene's germline CDR1 is MNHEY and CDR2 SVGAGI. Deletions cut 7 bases from V and 8 bases from J, with 11 bases between. This CDR3 region has 11 residues. The CDR3 is CASTPGEEAFF. The CDR3 region has the DNA TGTGCCAGCACCCCGGGGGAGGAAGCTTTCTTT.

A word on this clone: This may be a read error, as it is one base from a much larger clone. Other DNA sequences in the same sample also yield this CDR3. This sequence joins TRBV4-1 and TRBJ1-1; D is perhaps TRBD1 (5 bases). Trimming removed 4 bases from V and 1 base from J, with 19 bases in between. CDR3 length: 17 residues. The V gene's germline CDR1 is MGHRA and CDR2 YSYEKL. CDR3 coding DNA: TGCGCCAGCAGCCGCTTTTTAGAAGGCGGGGGGAACACTGAAGCTTTCTTT. Protein product: CASSRFLEGGGNTEAFF.

V and J are TRBV7-8 and TRBJ2-7; no clear D gene. This CDR3 is built from 13 residues. The ends were cut back, 5 bases at V and 2 bases at J, with 10 bases in the middle. Per germline, CDR1 SGHVS and CDR2 FQNEAQ. CDR3 residues: CASSPSRAYEQYF. In nucleotides, the CDR3 is TGTGCCAGCAGCCCAAGTAGGGCCTACGAGCAGTACTTC.

The V call is TRBV28, the J call TRBJ2-3, with 8 positions matching TRBD1. V shed 3 bases and J 0 bases; nucleotides not matched to a gene: 5. The CDR3 loop spans 16 amino acids. The germline V gene encodes CDR1 MDHEN and CDR2 SYDVKM. The CDR3 reads CASSFPGGLSTDTQYF. CDR3 bases: TGTGCCAGCAGTTTCCCAGGGGGCCTTAGCACAGATACGCAGTATTTT.

The rearrangement joins TRBV7-8 to TRBJ2-1; TRBD2 matches at 13 bases. V was clipped by 4 bases and J by 7 bases; unmatched bases: 10. CDR1 SGHVS and CDR2 FQNEAQ come from the germline V gene. The CDR3 contains 17 residues. This CDR3 is CASSSNFGLAGDNEQFF. As DNA, the CDR3 is TGTGCCAGCAGCTCGAACTTCGGACTAGCGGGAGATAATGAGCAGTTCTTC.